Listed below are T cell receptor beta chains from one sample, sequenced in a study of T cell repertoires in cytomegalovirus infection. TCRdb fed the reads into MiXCR, producing one record per CDR3 protein. This table holds 400,000 to 550,000 distinct CDR3 sequences, 11% found once. Material for sequencing was PBMCs. The receptors originated from a human donor in good health (CMV status not recorded). Some clones in this sample may be carry-over from other donors' samples. CDR3s include the opening cysteine and the closing phenylalanine or tryptophan. The order of the fields is V gene, D gene, clone size, J gene, CDR3 DNA, CDR3 protein. A D gene is named only where the DNA matches it firmly. The listing skips clone size in some rows; elsewhere it reads once, few, many or a size class.

V gene: TRBV28
D gene: TRBD2
clone size: few
J gene: TRBJ2-3
CDR3 DNA: TGTGCCAGCAGTTCCGGGGGAAGCGGGAGGGCAGATACGCAGTATTTT
CDR3 protein: CASSSGGSGRADTQYF

V gene: TRBV5-1
D gene: -
clone size: -
J gene: TRBJ2-3
CDR3 DNA: TGCGCCAGCAGGTTCCAGGGATCCACAGATACGCACTATTTT
CDR3 protein: CASRFQGSTDTHYF

V gene: TRBV7-9
D gene: -
clone size: many
J gene: TRBJ1-1
CDR3 DNA: TGTGCCAGCAGCGCCCTGGGTGACACTGAAGCTTTCTTT
CDR3 protein: CASSALGDTEAFF

V gene: TRBV7-2
D gene: TRBD2
clone size: many
J gene: TRBJ2-5
CDR3 DNA: TGTGCCAGCAGCTTACACCCGAGACTAGCGTTTTTGCGAGAGACCCAGTACTTC
CDR3 protein: CASSLHPRLAFLRETQYF

V gene: TRBV28
D gene: TRBD2
clone size: many
J gene: TRBJ2-7
CDR3 DNA: TGTGCCAGCAGTCCCCGGACTAGTTTGTTTATAAGGGGGCAGTACTTC
CDR3 protein: CASSPRTSLFIRGQYF

V gene: TRBV6-2/TRBV6-3
D gene: TRBD2
clone size: many
J gene: TRBJ2-7
CDR3 DNA: TGTGCCAGCAACAGACTAGCGGGCACCTACGAGCAGTACTTC
CDR3 protein: CASNRLAGTYEQYF

V gene: TRBV11-3
D gene: -
clone size: few
J gene: TRBJ2-1
CDR3 DNA: TGTGCCAGCAGCCTCTTTCCGGGAAATGAGCAGTTCTTC
CDR3 protein: CASSLFPGNEQFF

V gene: TRBV6-5
D gene: -
clone size: many
J gene: TRBJ2-7
CDR3 DNA: TGTGCCAGCAGGCCCCGGAGGGGGACTGCTACAAAGGGGTTGAACTTC
CDR3 protein: CASRPRRGTATKGLNF

V gene: TRBV2
D gene: -
clone size: few
J gene: TRBJ2-1
CDR3 DNA: TGTGCCAGCAGGAAACTCCGGAATGAGCAGTTCTTC
CDR3 protein: CASRKLRNEQFF

V gene: TRBV7-9
D gene: TRBD2
clone size: many
J gene: TRBJ2-7
CDR3 DNA: TGTGCCAGCAGCCTGACTAGCACCCGGGGGGAGCAGTACTTC
CDR3 protein: CASSLTSTRGEQYF

V gene: TRBV7-8
D gene: -
clone size: many
J gene: TRBJ1-1
CDR3 DNA: TGTGCCAGCAGCCCCCTGGGGGACACTGAAGCTTTCTTT
CDR3 protein: CASSPLGDTEAFF

V gene: TRBV18
D gene: TRBD1
clone size: few
J gene: TRBJ1-6
CDR3 DNA: TGTGCCAGCTCACCCAACATGGGACAGGGTGTCTCACCCCTCCACTTT
CDR3 protein: CASSPNMGQGVSPLHF

V gene: TRBV7-2
D gene: -
clone size: -
J gene: TRBJ2-7
CDR3 DNA: TGTGCCAGCAGCTTAGTGGGGGGGCCTGACTCCTACGAGCAGTACTTC
CDR3 protein: CASSLVGGPDSYEQYF

V gene: TRBV14
D gene: TRBD2
clone size: -
J gene: TRBJ2-1
CDR3 DNA: TGTGCCAGCAGCCAAGAGTTACGGGGGAGGGGTGAGCAGTTCTTC
CDR3 protein: CASSQELRGRGEQFF

V gene: TRBV6-1
D gene: -
clone size: many
J gene: TRBJ2-3
CDR3 DNA: TGTGCCAGCAGTGAAGCAAGAGGACAGAGCACAGATACGCAGTATTTT
CDR3 protein: CASSEARGQSTDTQYF

V gene: TRBV7-8
D gene: TRBD1
clone size: many
J gene: TRBJ2-5
CDR3 DNA: TGTGCCAGCAGCGGGCAGGACAGGGGGCAAGAGACCCAGTACTTC
CDR3 protein: CASSGQDRGQETQYF

V gene: TRBV7-9
D gene: -
clone size: many
J gene: TRBJ1-1
CDR3 DNA: TGTGCCAGCAGCTTGGACCCTTGGGGAACTGAAGCTTTCTTT
CDR3 protein: CASSLDPWGTEAFF

V gene: TRBV7-3
D gene: TRBD2
clone size: -
J gene: TRBJ2-3
CDR3 DNA: TGTGCCAGCAGCCGGAGCGGGAGAGGCACAGATACGCAGTATTTT
CDR3 protein: CASSRSGRGTDTQYF

V gene: TRBV27
D gene: -
clone size: many
J gene: TRBJ2-2
CDR3 DNA: TGTGCCAGCAGTTTATTTACTTTAGCGAGCGGGGAGCTGTTTTTT
CDR3 protein: CASSLFTLASGELFF

V gene: TRBV20-1
D gene: TRBD2
clone size: many
J gene: TRBJ2-3
CDR3 DNA: TGCAGTGCTTCCCCAGGAGCGGGGGTTTCTTCTAGCACAGATACGCAGTATTTT
CDR3 protein: CSASPGAGVSSSTDTQYF